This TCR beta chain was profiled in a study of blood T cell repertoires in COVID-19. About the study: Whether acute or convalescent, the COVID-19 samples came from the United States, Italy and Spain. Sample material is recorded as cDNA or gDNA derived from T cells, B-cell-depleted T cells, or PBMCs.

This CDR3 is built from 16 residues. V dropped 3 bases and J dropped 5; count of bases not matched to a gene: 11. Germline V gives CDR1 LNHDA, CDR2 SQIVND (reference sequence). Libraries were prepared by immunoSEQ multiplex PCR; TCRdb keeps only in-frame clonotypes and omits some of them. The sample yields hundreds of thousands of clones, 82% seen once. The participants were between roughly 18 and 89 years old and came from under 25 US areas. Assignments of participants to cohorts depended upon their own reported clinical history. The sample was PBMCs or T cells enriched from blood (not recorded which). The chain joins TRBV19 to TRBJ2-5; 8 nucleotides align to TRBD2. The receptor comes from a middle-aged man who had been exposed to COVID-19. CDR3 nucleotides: TGTGCCAGTAGTATCCTGAGTAGCGGGGCGCGGGAGACCCAGTACTTC. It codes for CASSILSSGARETQYF.